This T cell receptor beta chain appears in the sequencing data of a study of T cell responses to AZD1222 COVID-19 vaccine. Only in-frame clones appear in the TCRdb table, and some are missing; sequencing was by immunoSEQ multiplex PCR. The table includes over 45,000 clones, 70% to 90% detected once. The source of this sequence is an adult in good health. Specimen: peripheral blood, collected on day 0 of AZD1222 vaccination.

CDR3 bases: TGTGCCAGCAGCTTAACTCCGGGACTAGAGTATTTT. This sequence encodes CASSLTPGLEYF. This sequence joins TRBV7-2 and TRBJ2-3, with 8 bases fitting TRBD2. This CDR3 is built from 12 residues. Germline V gives CDR1 SGHTA, CDR2 FQGNSA. J gave up 13 bases and V 2 bases, and 5 bases lay outside the gene matches.